These 30 T cell receptor beta chains originate from one sample sequenced in a study of liver allograft versus peripheral blood T cells. Study-wide background: Comparing T cell receptor repertoires in transplanted livers with those in recipients' peripheral blood was part of the design.

TCRdb re-called the reads with MiXCR, one entry per CDR3 protein. The sample has about 8,500 distinct CDR3 sequences, approximately 17% seen once. These receptors came from a human patient who had a liver transplant. A subset of T cells may come from the graft donor.

This clonotype was detected many times. The V call is TRBV20-1, the J call TRBJ1-6; TRBD1 is a possible D gene (6 bases). Germline lookup yields CDR1 DFQATT and CDR2 SNEGSKA (reference sequence). The CDR3 extends over 16 amino acids. The V end lost 1 base, the J end lost 5 bases, and 15 bases lay between the germline ends. DNA for the CDR3: TGCAGTGCTAGAGTAGGGGGGGCGGACCATAATTCACCCCTCCACTTT. It yields the protein CSARVGGADHNSPLHF.

This clonotype is labeled medium-sized. The rearrangement joins TRBV6-5 to TRBJ1-2; unclear D gene. The V end lost 2 bases, the J end lost 7 bases, and 8 bases lay between the germline ends. The CDR3 runs to 12 residues. Germline V gives CDR1 MNHEY, CDR2 SVGAGI. The CDR3 reads CASSYRTGGYTF. As DNA, the CDR3 is TGTGCCAGCAGTTACAGGACGGGTGGCTACACCTTC.

By sample share, this clonotype is medium-sized. The CDR3 DNA follows: TGTGCCAGCACCGAAGGGACAGGGGGACCCTACGAGCAGTACTTC. Translated: CASTEGTGGPYEQYF. The rearrangement joins TRBV7-2 to TRBJ2-7, with TRBD1 matching 11 bases. With 7 bases clipped from V and 2 bases from J, the junction kept 7 bases outside the gene matches. The germline gives CDR1 SGHTA, CDR2 FQGNSA. This CDR3 comprises 15 residues.

This clonotype was seen only a few times. This chain links TRBV20-1 with TRBJ1-1, with 7 bases that match TRBD1. Germline-derived CDR1 and CDR2 are DFQATT and SNEGSKA (reference sequence). The V and J ends lost 3 bases and 11 bases, in that order; junction bases with no gene match: 9. CDR3 length equals 12 residues. CDR3 sequence (DNA): TGCAGTGCTAGTAAAGGACAGGCGGGGGCTTTCTTT. As protein: CSASKGQAGAFF.

This clonotype was counted ten times or more. This rearrangement joins TRBV10-1 to TRBJ2-7; D possibly corresponds to TRBD1 (6 bases). V was shortened by 0 bases and J by 6 bases, with 9 bases between the two germline ends. CDR1 is WNHNN and CDR2 is SYGVQD in the germline V gene (reference sequence). This CDR3 is 13 amino acids long. In DNA, the CDR3 is TGCGCCAGCAGTGAGTCGTCCAGGGGCGAGCAGTACTTC. This codes for CASSESSRGEQYF.

This clonotype has at least ten counts. The chain uses TRBV20-1 and TRBJ1-5; no firm D call. Trimming took off 1 base at V and 3 bases at J, with 13 bases between the two ends. This CDR3 spans 15 amino acids. CDR1 and CDR2 (germline): DFQATT, SNEGSKA (reference sequence). In DNA form, the CDR3 reads TGCAGTGCTAGAGCCTCGGACGGCTCCAATCAGCCCCAGCATTTT. Translated: CSARASDGSNQPQHF.

This clonotype was seen ten or more times. The J gene is TRBJ2-5, the V gene TRBV18; 7 nucleotides agree with TRBD1. Germline V gives CDR1 KGHSH, CDR2 LQKENI. This CDR3 region has 15 residues. With 1 base clipped from V and 5 bases from J, the junction kept 7 bases outside the gene matches. The CDR3 sequence is CASSPRQGEGETQYF. CDR3 coding DNA: TGTGCCAGCTCACCACGGCAGGGGGAAGGGGAGACCCAGTACTTC.

This clonotype was counted a few times. The chain carries TRBV20-1 and TRBJ1-1; 9 bases fit TRBD1. This CDR3 has 14 residues. V was pared by 1 base and J by 6 bases, with 6 bases of the junction left unmatched. Germline CDR1 is DFQATT and CDR2 is SNEGSKA (reference sequence). CDR3 sequence: CSARGGQGAPEAFF. DNA of the CDR3: TGCAGTGCTAGAGGGGGACAGGGCGCTCCTGAAGCTTTCTTT.

In this sample, this clonotype turned up many times. The chain has TRBV18 and TRBJ2-5; 7 nucleotides agree with TRBD2. Looked up from germline, CDR1 is KGHSH and CDR2 is LQKENI. The CDR3 covers 14 residues. V dropped 2 bases and J dropped 7; count of bases not matched to a gene: 7. In nucleotides, the CDR3 is TGTGCCAGCTCACCAAGAAAAGCGGGAAGGACCCAGTACTTC. Amino acid sequence: CASSPRKAGRTQYF.

This clonotype was counted between two and nine times. This sequence joins TRBV12-3 or TRBV12-4 and TRBJ2-1; possible D gene TRBD2, 7 bases. This CDR3 region has 15 residues. Deletions cut 3 bases from V and 7 bases from J, with 16 bases between. CDR3 protein: CASSLGGGAWNEQFF. CDR3 in DNA: TGTGCCAGCAGTTTGGGTGGGGGGGCTTGGAATGAGCAGTTCTTC.

By share, this clonotype counts as medium-sized. The chain is built from TRBV29-1 and TRBJ1-5; D perhaps matches TRBD1 (6 bases). Germline values: CDR1 SQVTM, CDR2 ANQGSEA. Trimming pared 4 bases from V and 6 bases from J, leaving 13 bases between. This CDR3 has 13 residues. The DNA for the CDR3 is TGCAGCGTTGGTCAGGGGCGGGGTCAGCCCCAGCATTTT. This gives the protein CSVGQGRGQPQHF.

The genes are TRBV3-1 and TRBJ2-1; the D gene is possibly TRBD2 (6 bases). Trimming took 8 bases from V and 0 from J, leaving 14 bases between them. CDR1 is LGHDT and CDR2 is YNNKEL in the germline V gene (reference sequence). The CDR3 totals 15 residues. CDR3: CASAGGGTSYNEQFF. CDR3 in DNA: TGTGCCAGCGCCGGGGGTGGGACCTCCTACAATGAGCAGTTCTTC.

By sample fraction, this clonotype is medium-sized (0.01 to 0.1%). CDR3 DNA: TGTGCCAGCAGCCCCAGTCTCGGGGACGGGGGCACTGAAGCTTTCTTT. The encoded protein is CASSPSLGDGGTEAFF. J is TRBJ1-1 and V is TRBV7-2, with D tentatively TRBD1 (5 bases). V lost 5 bases and J 4 bases, leaving 20 bases between the germline ends. Germline V gene data show CDR1 as SGHTA and CDR2 as FQGNSA. The CDR3 has 16 amino acids. The whole variable domain, remainder taken from reference TRBV7-2 and TRBJ1-1, is GAGVSQSPSNKVTEKGKDVELRCDPISGHTALYWYRQSLGQGLEFLIYFQGNSAPDKSGLPSDRFSAERTGGSVSTLTIQRTQQEDSAVYLCASSPSLGDGGTEAFFGQGTRLTVV.

This clonotype is medium-sized (0.01 to 0.1%) by share. The rearrangement links TRBV19 to TRBJ1-6; D is perhaps TRBD1 (6 bases). V shed 6 bases and J shed 7 bases, with 10 bases lying between them. The V gene's germline CDR1 is LNHDA and CDR2 SQIVND (reference sequence). The CDR3 sequence is 13 residues long. CDR3 nucleotides: TGTGCCAGTAGGAACAGGGAAAATTCACCCCTCCACTTT. Translating gives CASRNRENSPLHF.

This chain links TRBV9 with TRBJ1-1, with 10 bases aligning to TRBD1. The J segment lost 1 base and the V segment lost 3 bases, leaving 9 bases of the junction unmatched. Germline CDR1 and CDR2: SGDLS and YYNGEE. The CDR3 totals 17 residues. In nucleotides, the CDR3 is TGTGCCAGCAGCGCGGCGTCAAGGACAGGGGGGAACACTGAAGCTTTCTTT. Protein sequence: CASSAASRTGGNTEAFF.

The chain links TRBV11-2 to TRBJ2-5; a possible D gene is TRBD2 (6 bases). The CDR3 covers 14 residues. Germline V CDR1 and CDR2: SGHAT, FQNNGV. V lost 5 bases to trimming and J lost 2 bases, with 12 bases between them. DNA for the CDR3: TGTGCCAGCAGCCCATTCGGGGGACAAGAGACCCAGTACTTC. This encodes CASSPFGGQETQYF.

This clonotype is large. The CDR3: CASSIGPQPRAKNIQYF. The CDR3 nucleotides read TGTGCCAGTAGTATCGGTCCACAGCCACGAGCCAAAAACATTCAGTACTTC. This chain connects TRBV19 to TRBJ2-4; unclear D gene. The CDR3 extends over 17 amino acids. Trimming removed 3 bases at V and 0 bases at J, with 15 bases between. CDR1 is LNHDA and CDR2 is SQIVND in the germline V gene (reference sequence).

This clonotype came up a few times. The chain employs TRBV12-3 or TRBV12-4 and TRBJ2-7; D unclear. The V and J ends lost 3 bases and 5 bases respectively, with 8 bases between them. The CDR3 totals 12 residues. DNA of the CDR3: TGTGCCAGCAGTTTGGAAAGCCACGAGCAGTACTTC. As protein: CASSLESHEQYF.

In this sample, this clonotype is medium-sized (0.01 to 0.1%). The chain joins TRBV6-2 or TRBV6-3 to TRBJ2-6; TRBD1 is a possible D gene (5 bases). V was pared by 7 bases and J by 0 bases, with 16 bases between. CDR1 is MNHEY, CDR2 SVGEGT, per germline. The CDR3 totals 17 residues. CDR3 nucleotides: TGTGCCAGCACACGGACAAGTTCCAGCTCTGGGGCCAACGTCCTGACTTTC. Its translation is CASTRTSSSSGANVLTF.

This clonotype has a single count. A much larger clone differs from this one at a single base, so this may be a read error. The rearrangement uses TRBV6-5 and TRBJ1-1; 8 bases are a match to TRBD1. CDR1 and CDR2 (germline): MNHEY, SVGAGI. The CDR3 is made up of 15 amino acids. The CDR3 region has the DNA TGTGCCAGCAGATACTCGGTCAGGGGGCGAACTGAAGCTTTCTTT. This codes for CASRYSVRGRTEAFF.

This clonotype was seen a handful of times. A read error may account for a junction end that differs from germline. V and J are TRBV3-1 and TRBJ2-1; D could derive from TRBD1 or TRBD2 (6 bases each). CDR1 LGHDT and CDR2 YNNKEL come from the germline V gene (reference sequence). The CDR3 extends over 16 amino acids. Written as DNA, the CDR3 is TGTGCTAGCAGCCAAAGGAGGGGGTTGGCCTACAATGAGCAGTTCTTC. Its translation: CASSQRRGLAYNEQFF.

This clonotype has just a few counts. The chain couples TRBV30 to TRBJ1-4; weak D call: TRBD1 (6 bases). The CDR3 is made up of 14 amino acids. Trimming shortened V by 0 bases and J by 8 bases, and 13 bases separated the two germline ends. Germline V gene data show CDR1 as GTSNPN and CDR2 as SVGIG (reference sequence). The CDR3 protein is CAWSVTGWEEKLFF. The CDR3 coding sequence is TGTGCCTGGAGTGTGACAGGTTGGGAGGAAAAACTGTTTTTT. The entire variable domain, with the rest obtained from reference TRBV30 and TRBJ1-4, is as follows: SQTIHQWPATLVQPVGSPLSLECTVEGTSNPNLYWYRQAAGRGLQLLFYSVGIGQISSEVPQNLSASRPQDRQFILSSKKLLLSDSGFYLCAWSVTGWEEKLFFGSGTQLSVL.

This clonotype has a count of ten or more. The chain carries TRBV6-6 and TRBJ2-5; no clear D gene. Germline CDR1 MNHNY, CDR2 SVGAGI (reference sequence). Trimming cost V 0 bases and J 7 bases, with 6 bases left between them. The CDR3 has 12 amino acids. Here the CDR3 reads CASSYSTGTQYF. Here the CDR3 DNA reads TGTGCCAGCAGTTACTCGACGGGGACCCAGTACTTC.

This clonotype appeared a few times. The chain uses TRBV28 and TRBJ2-3; 11 nucleotides line up with TRBD2. V lost 5 bases and J lost 6; bases outside the gene matches: 13. Per the germline V gene, CDR1 is MDHEN and CDR2 is SYDVKM. The CDR3 loop spans 17 amino acids. CDR3 sequence reads: CASSTPGTSGTRDTQYF. The CDR3, as DNA: TGTGCCAGCAGTACCCCTGGGACTAGCGGAACTCGGGATACGCAGTATTTT. The complete variable domain, with remaining parts taken from reference TRBV28 and TRBJ2-3, reads DVKVTQSSRYLVKRTGEKVFLECVQDMDHENMFWYRQDPGLGLRLIYFSYDVKMKEKGDIPEGYSVSREKKERFSLILESASTNQTSMYLCASSTPGTSGTRDTQYFGPGTRLTVL.

A note on this clonotype: The junction departs from the called germline gene at one end, perhaps through a read error. This rearrangement joins TRBV28 to TRBJ1-4; 8 bases map to TRBD2. Near its end, the DNA agrees better with TRBJ2-3, so the J call may be wrong. This CDR3 comprises 16 residues. In germline, CDR1 is MDHEN, CDR2 SYDVKM. The CDR3 loop reads CASSLKRLAIIDTQYF. The CDR3 DNA follows: TGTGCCAGCAGTTTAAAGAGACTAGCGATCATAGATACACAGTATTTT.

This clonotype is medium-sized (0.01 to 0.1%) by share. The chain uses TRBV15 and TRBJ1-1; 8 bases align to TRBD1. Trimming removed 3 bases from V and 4 bases from J; junction bases left unmatched: 13. This CDR3 comprises 17 residues. Germline values: CDR1 LNHNV, CDR2 YYDKDF (reference sequence). Here the CDR3 DNA reads TGTGCCACCAGCAGTCGGACAGGGTGGGAGGTTGTCACTGAAGCTTTCTTT. This translates into CATSSRTGWEVVTEAFF.

CDR3 in DNA: TGTGCCAGCAGTGAATGGGGAGGTGAAAAACTGTTTTTT. Translation gives CASSEWGGEKLFF. The genes are TRBV25-1 and TRBJ1-4, with unresolved D. The germline V and J ends were trimmed by 1 base and 7 bases, with 7 bases remaining between them. This CDR3 region has 13 residues. Germline CDR1 is MGHDK and CDR2 is SYGVNS.

By proportion, this clonotype is medium-sized (0.01 to 0.1%). The chain carries TRBV6-6 and TRBJ2-7, with 9 bases fitting TRBD1. The CDR3 runs 16 residues. V trimming: 8 bases; J trimming: 2 bases; junction bases outside the gene matches: 13. The V gene's germline CDR1 is MNHNY and CDR2 SVGAGI (reference sequence). In DNA, the CDR3 is TGTGCCAGCGGCTCCCACGACAGGGGGTCAGCCTACGAGCAGTACTTC. It yields the protein CASGSHDRGSAYEQYF.

In its sample, this clonotype ranks as medium-sized. The gene calls are TRBV27 and TRBJ2-5; TRBD2 might be the D (5 bases). V lost 0 bases, J lost 5 bases, and 10 bases lay in between. In germline, CDR1 is MNHEY, CDR2 SMNVEV (reference sequence). CDR3 size: 14 residues. The CDR3 DNA reads as TGTGCCAGCAGTTTATCCCCCCGCGGGGAGACCCAGTACTTC. Amino acid sequence: CASSLSPRGETQYF.

J is TRBJ1-1 and V is TRBV19; the D is unclear. Germline V gene data show CDR1 as LNHDA and CDR2 as SQIVND (reference sequence). The CDR3 spans 15 residues. V lost 0 bases and J 4 bases, leaving 12 bases between the germline ends. DNA for the CDR3: TGTGCCAGTAGTATAGATGGCGGATACGGCACTGAAGCTTTCTTT. This gives the protein CASSIDGGYGTEAFF. Variable domain in full (rest from reference TRBV19 and TRBJ1-1): DGGITQSPKYLFRKEGQNVTLSCEQNLNHDAMYWYRQDPGQGLRLIYYSQIVNDFQKGDIAEGYSVSREKKESFPLTVTSAQKNPTAFYLCASSIDGGYGTEAFFGQGTRLTVV.